These 16 T cell receptor beta chains originate from one sample sequenced in a study of T cell responses to AZD1222 COVID-19 vaccine. Profiling relied on immunoSEQ multiplex PCR, and the TCRdb table lists in-frame clones only, not all of them. The sample has under 150,000 clones; roughly 88% are singletons. The material was peripheral blood, obtained 28 days after the second AZD1222 dose. Receptors originate from an adult who received the AZD1222 COVID-19 vaccine.

In its sample, this clone was seen a few times. An end of the junction does not agree with germline; a read error may underlie this. The DNA of the CDR3 is TGTGCCAGCGGAAGACTACATATGGTCTTC. Translation gives CASGRLHMVF. The chain recombines TRBV27 with TRBJ2-1; D perhaps matches TRBD2 (5 bases). The CDR3 is 10 amino acids. In germline, CDR1 is MNHEY, CDR2 SMNVEV (reference sequence).

The chain combines TRBV11-2 with TRBJ1-1; TRBD1 agrees at 7 bases. J lost 4 bases, V lost 5 bases, and 7 bases had no gene match. Germline V lookup: CDR1 SGHAT, CDR2 FQNNGV. The CDR3 loop spans 14 amino acids. CDR3 sequence: CASSIVQGSTEAFF. Here the CDR3 DNA reads TGTGCCAGCAGCATCGTACAGGGGAGCACTGAAGCTTTCTTT.

V gene TRBV7-9 combines with J gene TRBJ1-1; D is possibly TRBD1 (5 bases). Deletions cut 4 bases from V and 5 bases from J, with 11 bases between. Germline loops: CDR1 SEHNR, CDR2 FQNEAQ (reference sequence). The CDR3 has 13 residues. The CDR3 sequence: CASSSGAGTEAFF. In DNA, the CDR3 is TGTGCCAGCAGCTCCGGGGCAGGGACTGAAGCTTTCTTT.

This chain uses TRBV6-6 with TRBJ2-7; D is possibly TRBD2 (5 bases). CDR1 and CDR2 (germline): MNHNY, SVGAGI (reference sequence). The CDR3 is 13 residues long. Trimming removed 7 bases at V and 1 base at J, with 11 bases between. CDR3 loop: CASTLRGSYEQYF. In nucleotides, the CDR3 is TGTGCCAGCACCTTACGGGGTTCCTACGAGCAGTACTTC.

This clone was found many times. The same CDR3 can be traced to other DNA sequences in this sample. The chain joins TRBV5-1 to TRBJ2-6; the D gene is possibly TRBD1 (6 bases). The CDR3 runs to 18 residues. V lost 0 bases and J 0 bases, leaving 13 bases between the germline ends. Germline CDR1 and CDR2: SGHRS and YFSETQ. The CDR3 reads CASSLVTGPSSGANVLTF. CDR3 nucleotide sequence: TGCGCCAGCAGCTTGGTGACAGGACCGAGCTCTGGGGCCAACGTCCTGACTTTC.

The chain recombines TRBV6-5 with TRBJ1-3; tentative D call: TRBD1 (6 bases). The CDR3 sequence is 14 residues long. Per the germline V gene, CDR1 is MNHEY and CDR2 is SVGAGI. V lost 6 bases and J lost 3, with 12 bases in between. For the CDR3, the DNA is TGTGCCAGCAGGAGAGCAGGGGATGGAAACACCATATATTTT. Its translation: CASRRAGDGNTIYF.

CDR3 protein: CASIRSGNTIYF. The CDR3 DNA reads TGTGCCAGCATCCGGTCCGGAAACACCATATATTTT. The genes are TRBV12-3 or TRBV12-4 and TRBJ1-3; D call uncertain. The V and J ends lost 7 bases and 4 bases respectively, with 8 bases between them. This CDR3 spans 12 amino acids.

The gene calls are TRBV24-1 and TRBJ2-7; TRBD1 matches 9 bases. The CDR3 sequence is 15 residues long. CDR1 is KGHDR and CDR2 is SFDVKD in the germline V gene. Trimming at V came to 2 bases and at J to 7 bases, leaving 8 bases not matched to a gene. CDR3 sequence reads: CATSDSRTGAKEQYF. The CDR3 nucleotides are TGTGCCACCAGTGATTCCCGGACAGGGGCGAAAGAGCAGTACTTC.

As DNA, the CDR3 is TGTGCCAGCAGCTTCGGCTTGAACACTGAAGCTTTCTTT. Its translation: CASSFGLNTEAFF. This sequence joins TRBV7-8 and TRBJ1-1, with D unclear. Germline loops: CDR1 SGHVS, CDR2 FQNEAQ. The CDR3 has 13 residues. V dropped 3 bases and J dropped 0 bases, with 5 bases sitting between them.

The rearrangement uses TRBV5-5 and TRBJ2-1; perhaps TRBD2 as D (5 bases). CDR1 and CDR2 from the germline V gene are SGHKS and YYEKEE (reference sequence). The CDR3 runs 15 residues. The V end lost 4 bases, the J end lost 1 base, and 12 bases lay between the germline ends. The CDR3: CASSLLARSYNEQFF. The CDR3 DNA sequence: TGTGCCAGCAGCCTATTAGCGAGATCCTACAATGAGCAGTTCTTC.

V and J are TRBV20-1 and TRBJ2-5; no firm D call. Germline CDR1 and CDR2: DFQATT and SNEGSKA (reference sequence). The ends were cut back, 6 bases at V and 7 bases at J, with 12 bases in the middle. The CDR3 is 11 amino acids. This chain's CDR3 is CSAPDGGTQYF. CDR3 bases: TGCAGTGCACCCGACGGCGGGACCCAGTACTTC.

The chain has TRBV4-2 and TRBJ1-1; 9 positions agree with TRBD1. The length of the CDR3 is 15 residues. Germline loops: CDR1 LGHNA, CDR2 YNFKEQ. Germline trimming cut 5 bases from V and 2 bases from J; bases unmatched to any gene: 6. CDR3 nucleotides: TGTGCCAGCAGCACTCAGGGACAGGGTAACACTGAAGCTTTCTTT. As protein: CASSTQGQGNTEAFF.

The rearrangement links TRBV5-1 to TRBJ2-3; no clear D. V gave up 0 bases and J gave up 6 bases, with 11 bases separating them. The CDR3 runs 14 residues. The germline V gene encodes CDR1 SGHRS and CDR2 YFSETQ. In DNA, the CDR3 is TGCGCCAGCAGCTTGGGACGGACCCCGGATACGCAGTATTTT. Protein sequence: CASSLGRTPDTQYF. Combining the CDR3 with reference TRBV5-1 and TRBJ2-3 gives the whole variable domain KAGVTQTPRYLIKTRGQQVTLSCSPISGHRSVSWYQQTPGQGLQFLFEYFSETQRNKGNFPGRFSGRQFSNSRSEMNVSTLELGDSALYLCASSLGRTPDTQYFGPGTRLTVL.

The J gene is TRBJ1-2, the V gene TRBV4-2, with 8 nucleotides matching TRBD1. The CDR3 length is 17 residues. Germline V gene lookup returns CDR1 LGHNA and CDR2 YNFKEQ. V trimming: 5 bases; J trimming: 6 bases; junction bases outside the gene matches: 17. CDR3 nucleotides: TGTGCCAGCAGCGAAGGACAGGGCCGGCCCAAAGGGGATGGCTACACCTTC. It yields the protein CASSEGQGRPKGDGYTF.

The CDR3 protein is CASSREHRDGKNQPQHF. In nucleotides, the CDR3 is TGCGCCAGCAGCCGGGAACACCGGGACGGGAAAAATCAGCCCCAGCATTTT. The rearrangement uses TRBV4-1 and TRBJ1-5; D perhaps matches TRBD1 (5 bases). V was shortened by 4 bases and J by 4 bases, with 20 bases between the two germline ends. The CDR3 runs 17 residues. CDR1 MGHRA and CDR2 YSYEKL come from the germline V gene.

DNA of the CDR3: TGCGCCAGCAGCCAAGAATGGGGCAGGGGAGCCTACGAGCAGTACTTC. Translated, it gives CASSQEWGRGAYEQYF. The gene calls are TRBV4-3 and TRBJ2-7; maybe TRBD1 (6 bases). The V end lost 0 bases, the J end lost 2 bases, and 14 bases lay between the germline ends. From germline, CDR1 is LGHNA and CDR2 YSLEER. The CDR3 contains 16 residues.